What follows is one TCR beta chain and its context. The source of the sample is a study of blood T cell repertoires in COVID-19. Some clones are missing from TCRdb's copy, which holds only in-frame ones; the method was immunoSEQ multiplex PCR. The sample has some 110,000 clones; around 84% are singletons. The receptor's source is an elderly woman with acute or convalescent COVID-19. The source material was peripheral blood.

CDR3 residues: CASSASQGSIKETQYF. The CDR3 bases are TGTGCCAGCAGTGCCTCACAGGGCTCTATTAAAGAGACCCAGTACTTC. The V call is TRBV28, the J call TRBJ2-5; the D gene is possibly TRBD1 (6 bases). The CDR3 totals 16 residues. CDR1 and CDR2 from the germline V gene are MDHEN and SYDVKM. Trimming took 5 bases from V and 3 from J, leaving 19 bases between them.